A single sample gave rise to the 15 T cell receptor beta chains below, sequenced in a study of response to subunit inactivated influenza vaccine. TCRdb reprocessed the RT-PCR reads via MiXCR and lists one record per CDR3 protein. The profile shows around 200,000 distinct CDR3 sequences, roughly 14% of them singletons. The starting material was CD8+ T cells sorted from PBMCs, obtained 5 days after vaccination. These receptors came from a middle-aged man who received an inactivated influenza vaccine.

This clonotype turned up a few times. This rearrangement joins TRBV21-1 to TRBJ1-3. TRBV21-1 is described as a pseudogene. This CDR3 has 14 amino acids. In DNA, the CDR3 is TGTGCCAGCAGCAAAGGAGGGGCCAGAAACACCATATATTTT. The encoded protein is CASSKGGARNTIYF.

This clonotype occurred many times. The CDR3 nucleotides are TGTGCCAGCAGCAAACCGGGACGGAATTTAAATGAGCAGTTCTTC. It translates to CASSKPGRNLNEQFF. The chain employs TRBV6-2 or TRBV6-3 and TRBJ2-1; either TRBD1 or TRBD2 may fit D (5 bases each). The length of the CDR3 is 15 residues. Trimming left V 6 bases short and J 7 bases short, with 19 bases between. Germline V lookup: CDR1 MNHEY, CDR2 SVGEGT.

This clonotype occurred a few times. This chain links TRBV9 with TRBJ1-2; D is uncertain. V lost 4 bases and J lost 3, with 13 bases in between. There are 14 residues in the CDR3. Germline CDR1 SGDLS, CDR2 YYNGEE. The CDR3, as DNA: TGTGCCAGCAGCCTCGAACACGATTACTATGGCTACACCTTC. Its translation: CASSLEHDYYGYTF.

This clonotype was counted at least ten times. The genes are TRBV24-1 and TRBJ2-3, with no clear D. The CDR3 sequence is 15 residues long. Germline-derived CDR1 and CDR2 are KGHDR and SFDVKD. Trimming left V 3 bases short and J 2 bases short, with 11 bases between. The CDR3: CATSDLRSDTDTQYF. DNA for the CDR3: TGTGCCACCAGTGATCTCAGGAGTGACACAGATACGCAGTATTTT.

The chain links TRBV7-6 to TRBJ2-7, with 9 positions matching TRBD1. Germline loops: CDR1 SGHVS, CDR2 FNYEAQ. Losses at the gene ends were 0 bases for V and 5 bases for J; bases not matched to a gene: 5. The CDR3 extends over 15 amino acids. DNA of the CDR3: TGTGCCAGCAGCTTAGCGGACAGGGGACTACACGAGCAGTACTTC. Translating gives CASSLADRGLHEQYF.

This chain connects TRBV4-1 to TRBJ2-7, with 7 bases fitting TRBD1. Trimming took 3 bases from V and 3 from J; bases not matched to a gene: 5. The CDR3 runs 14 residues. Germline CDR1 is MGHRA and CDR2 is YSYEKL. The CDR3 nucleotides read TGCGCCAGCAGCCACCGACAGGGCAACTACGAGCAGTACTTC. It codes for CASSHRQGNYEQYF.

This clonotype was counted a few times. The chain combines TRBV12-3 or TRBV12-4 with TRBJ2-1; weak D call: TRBD1 (7 bases). With 6 bases removed from V and 7 bases from J, the gap between germline ends came to 22 bases. This CDR3 contains 16 residues. CDR3 nucleotides: TGTGCCAGCAGAGCCGGGCGGGACAGTCGGTGGAATGAGCAGTTCTTC. As protein: CASRAGRDSRWNEQFF.

The sample holds a few counts of this clonotype. This chain connects TRBV7-9 to TRBJ1-2; D is ambiguous. Germline lookup yields CDR1 SEHNR and CDR2 FQNEAQ (reference sequence). The CDR3 consists of 14 residues. V was pared by 7 bases and J by 1 base, with 13 bases between. The CDR3 sequence is CASIDREHNYGYTF. The CDR3, as DNA: TGTGCCAGCATCGACCGTGAGCATAACTATGGCTACACCTTC.

This rearrangement joins TRBV11-2 to TRBJ2-4; 7 positions agree with TRBD2. Germline V gene data show CDR1 as SGHAT and CDR2 as FQNNGV. The CDR3 runs to 16 residues. V lost 5 bases, J lost 1 base, and 8 bases stayed unmatched. The CDR3, as DNA: TGTGCCAGCAGCCCCCAACTCGGGAGGGCCAAAAACATTCAGTACTTC. It translates to CASSPQLGRAKNIQYF.

The chain couples TRBV6-1 to TRBJ1-5; TRBD1 matches at 7 bases. The CDR3 contains 14 residues. Germline V gene lookup returns CDR1 MNHNS and CDR2 SASEGT. Trimming cost V 6 bases and J 7 bases; bases outside gene matches: 9. CDR3 in amino acids: CASSNTGVGQPQHF. Written as DNA, the CDR3 is TGTGCCAGCAGCAATACAGGGGTGGGACAGCCCCAGCATTTT.

The table lists this clonotype with a count of one. V is TRBV2 and J is TRBJ2-3; D might be TRBD2 (6 bases). CDR1 and CDR2 (germline): SNHLY, FYNNEI. The CDR3 loop spans 14 amino acids. V lost 3 bases, J lost 1 base, and 8 bases lay in between. CDR3 residues: CASSDPGGTDTQYF. In DNA form, the CDR3 reads TGTGCCAGCAGTGATCCGGGGGGCACAGATACGCAGTATTTT.

This chain links TRBV20-1 with TRBJ2-3; D assignment may be TRBD1 or TRBD2 (5 bases each). V gave up 8 bases and J gave up 1 base, with 16 bases separating them. Germline assignment: CDR1 DFQATT and CDR2 SNEGSKA (reference sequence). The CDR3 totals 14 residues. The CDR3 DNA follows: TGCAGTTCGAACCGGGACGCAGGCACAGATACGCAGTATTTT. This codes for CSSNRDAGTDTQYF.

This clonotype was detected only a few times. V is TRBV7-8 and J is TRBJ2-3, with TRBD2 matching 12 bases. After removal of 5 bases from V and 6 bases from J, the junction contained 6 bases not matched to a gene. This CDR3 is built from 15 residues. Germline V gene data show CDR1 as SGHVS and CDR2 as FQNEAQ. CDR3 nucleotides: TGTGCCAGCAGCATCCTCGGGACTAGCGGGGATACGCAGTATTTT. Translation gives CASSILGTSGDTQYF.

This clonotype was found many times. J is TRBJ2-1 and V is TRBV6-2 or TRBV6-3; D remains unclear. Trimming pared 0 bases from V and 2 bases from J, leaving 11 bases between. The germline V gene encodes CDR1 MNHEY and CDR2 SVGEGT. The CDR3 runs 16 residues. CDR3 loop: CASSYSRGRAYNEQFF. The CDR3 nucleotides are TGTGCCAGCAGTTACTCGCGAGGAAGGGCCTACAATGAGCAGTTCTTC.

Here the CDR3 reads CASSPRSFSYEQYF. CDR3 in DNA: TGTGCCAGCAGCCCCAGGTCCTTCTCCTACGAGCAGTACTTC. The chain links TRBV11-2 to TRBJ2-7, with unresolved D. Looked up from germline, CDR1 is SGHAT and CDR2 is FQNNGV. The CDR3 runs to 14 residues. Trimming cost V 5 bases and J 0 bases, with 11 bases left between them.